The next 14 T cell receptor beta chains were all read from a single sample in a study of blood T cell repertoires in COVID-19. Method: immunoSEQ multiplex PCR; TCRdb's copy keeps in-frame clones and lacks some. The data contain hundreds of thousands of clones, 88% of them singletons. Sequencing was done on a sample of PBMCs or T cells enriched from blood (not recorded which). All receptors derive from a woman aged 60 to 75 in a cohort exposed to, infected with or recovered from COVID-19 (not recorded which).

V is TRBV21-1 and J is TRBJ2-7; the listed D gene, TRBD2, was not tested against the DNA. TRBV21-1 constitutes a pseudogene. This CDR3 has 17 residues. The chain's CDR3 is CASSKRPTSGSTYEQYF. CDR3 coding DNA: TGTGCCAGCAGCAAACGCCCAACTAGCGGGAGTACCTACGAGCAGTACTTC.

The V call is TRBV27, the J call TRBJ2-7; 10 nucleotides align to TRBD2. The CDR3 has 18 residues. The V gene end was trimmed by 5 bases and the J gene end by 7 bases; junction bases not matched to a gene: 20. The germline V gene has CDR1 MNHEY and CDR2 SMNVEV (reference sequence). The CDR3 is CASSTSAGGPVTRIEQYF. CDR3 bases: TGTGCCAGCAGTACATCAGCGGGAGGGCCGGTCACGCGTATTGAGCAGTACTTC.

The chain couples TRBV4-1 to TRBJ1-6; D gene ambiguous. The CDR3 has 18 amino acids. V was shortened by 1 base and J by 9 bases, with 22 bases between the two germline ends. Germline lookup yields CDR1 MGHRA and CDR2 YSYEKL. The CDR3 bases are TGCGCCAGCAGCCAAGGGTTAGGCTCCGGAGGTCTAGGTTCACCCCTCCACTTT. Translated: CASSQGLGSGGLGSPLHF.

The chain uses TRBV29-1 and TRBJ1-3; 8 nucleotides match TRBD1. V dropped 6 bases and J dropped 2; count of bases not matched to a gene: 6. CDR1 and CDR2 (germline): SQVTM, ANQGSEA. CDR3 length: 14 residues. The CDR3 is CSVQGARTGNTIYF. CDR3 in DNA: TGCAGCGTCCAGGGGGCGCGAACTGGAAACACCATATATTTT.

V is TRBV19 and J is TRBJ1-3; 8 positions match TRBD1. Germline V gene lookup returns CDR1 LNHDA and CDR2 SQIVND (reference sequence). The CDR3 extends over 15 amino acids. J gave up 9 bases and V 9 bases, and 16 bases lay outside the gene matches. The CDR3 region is CASGNIGQGGVTIYF. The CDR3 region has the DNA TGTGCCAGCGGTAATATTGGACAGGGTGGGGTCACCATATATTTT.

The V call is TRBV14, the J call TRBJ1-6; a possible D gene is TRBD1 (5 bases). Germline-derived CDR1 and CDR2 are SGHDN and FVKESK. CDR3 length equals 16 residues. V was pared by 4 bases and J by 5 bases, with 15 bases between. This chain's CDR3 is CASSPGTGVDNSPLHF. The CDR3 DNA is TGTGCCAGCAGCCCCGGGACGGGAGTGGATAATTCACCCCTCCACTTT.

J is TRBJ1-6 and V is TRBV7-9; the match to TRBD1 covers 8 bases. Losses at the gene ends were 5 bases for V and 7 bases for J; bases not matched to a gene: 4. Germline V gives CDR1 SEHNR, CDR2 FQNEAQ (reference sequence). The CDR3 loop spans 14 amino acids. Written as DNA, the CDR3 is TGTGCCAGCAGCCAGGGACAGGAGAATTCACCCCTCCACTTT. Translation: CASSQGQENSPLHF.

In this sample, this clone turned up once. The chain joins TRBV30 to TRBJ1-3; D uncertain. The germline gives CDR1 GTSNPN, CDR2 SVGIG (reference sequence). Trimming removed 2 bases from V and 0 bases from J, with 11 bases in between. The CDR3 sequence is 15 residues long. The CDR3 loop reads CAWSRGKGSGNTIYF. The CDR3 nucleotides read TGTGCCTGGAGTAGAGGGAAAGGCTCTGGAAACACCATATATTTT.

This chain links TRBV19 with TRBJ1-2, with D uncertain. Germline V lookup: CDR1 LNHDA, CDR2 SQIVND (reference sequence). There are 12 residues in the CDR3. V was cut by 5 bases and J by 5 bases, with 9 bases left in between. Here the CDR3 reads CASSDTPYGYTF. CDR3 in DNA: TGTGCCAGTAGTGACACACCTTATGGCTACACCTTC.

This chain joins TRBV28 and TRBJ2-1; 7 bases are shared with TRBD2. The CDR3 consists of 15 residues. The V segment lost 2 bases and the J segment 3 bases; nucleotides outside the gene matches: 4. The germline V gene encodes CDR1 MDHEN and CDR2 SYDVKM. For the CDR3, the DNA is TGTGCCAGCAGTTTAATCGGCGGGAGCTACAATGAGCAGTTCTTC. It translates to CASSLIGGSYNEQFF. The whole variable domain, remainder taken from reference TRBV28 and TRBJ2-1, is DVKVTQSSRYLVKRTGEKVFLECVQDMDHENMFWYRQDPGLGLRLIYFSYDVKMKEKGDIPEGYSVSREKKERFSLILESASTNQTSMYLCASSLIGGSYNEQFFGPGTRLTVL.

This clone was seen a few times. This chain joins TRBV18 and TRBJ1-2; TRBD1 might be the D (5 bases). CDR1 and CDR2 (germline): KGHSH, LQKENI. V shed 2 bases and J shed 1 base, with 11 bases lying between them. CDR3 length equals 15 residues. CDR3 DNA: TGTGCCAGCTCACCAGGTCTACAGGATAACTATGGCTACACCTTC. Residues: CASSPGLQDNYGYTF.

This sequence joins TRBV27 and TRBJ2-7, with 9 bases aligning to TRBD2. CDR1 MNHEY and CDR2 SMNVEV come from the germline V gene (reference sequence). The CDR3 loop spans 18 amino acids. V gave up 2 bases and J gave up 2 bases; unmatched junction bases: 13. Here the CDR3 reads CASSLQAPGAGGPYEQYF. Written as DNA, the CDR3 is TGTGCCAGCAGTTTACAAGCCCCGGGGGCGGGAGGGCCCTACGAGCAGTACTTC.

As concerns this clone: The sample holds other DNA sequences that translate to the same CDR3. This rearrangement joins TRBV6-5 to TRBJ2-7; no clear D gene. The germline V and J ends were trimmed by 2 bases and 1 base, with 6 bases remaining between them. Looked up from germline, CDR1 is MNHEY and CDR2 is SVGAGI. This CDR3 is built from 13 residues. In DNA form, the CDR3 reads TGTGCCAGCAGTTACGGCCAGTCCTACGAGCAGTACTTC. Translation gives CASSYGQSYEQYF.

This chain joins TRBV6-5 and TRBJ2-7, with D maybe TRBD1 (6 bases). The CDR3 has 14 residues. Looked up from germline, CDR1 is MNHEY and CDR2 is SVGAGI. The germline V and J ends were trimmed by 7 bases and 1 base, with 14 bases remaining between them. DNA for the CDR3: TGTGCCAGCAACTTAGGGGGAAAGTCCTACGAGCAGTACTTC. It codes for CASNLGGKSYEQYF.